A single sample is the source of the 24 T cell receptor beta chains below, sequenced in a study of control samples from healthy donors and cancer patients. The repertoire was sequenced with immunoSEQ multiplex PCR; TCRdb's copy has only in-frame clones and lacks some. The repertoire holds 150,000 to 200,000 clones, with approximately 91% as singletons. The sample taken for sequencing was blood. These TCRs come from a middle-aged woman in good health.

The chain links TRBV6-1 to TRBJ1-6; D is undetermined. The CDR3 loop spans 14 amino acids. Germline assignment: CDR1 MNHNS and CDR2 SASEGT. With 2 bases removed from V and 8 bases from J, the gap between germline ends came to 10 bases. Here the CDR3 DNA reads TGTGCCAGCAGTGAAAGGGTCCCCTATTCACCCCTCCACTTT. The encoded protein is CASSERVPYSPLHF.

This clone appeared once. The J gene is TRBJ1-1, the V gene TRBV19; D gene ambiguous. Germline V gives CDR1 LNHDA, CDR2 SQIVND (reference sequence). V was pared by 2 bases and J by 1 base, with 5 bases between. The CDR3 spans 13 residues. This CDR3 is CASSINQNTEAFF. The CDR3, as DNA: TGTGCCAGTAGTATAAACCAGAACACTGAAGCTTTCTTT.

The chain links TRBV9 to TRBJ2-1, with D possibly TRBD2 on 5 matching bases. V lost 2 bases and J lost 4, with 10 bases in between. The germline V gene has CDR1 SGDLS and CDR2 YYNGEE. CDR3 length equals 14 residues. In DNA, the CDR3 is TGTGCCAGCAGCGTGGCCAGCGGATACAATGAGCAGTTCTTC. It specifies CASSVASGYNEQFF.

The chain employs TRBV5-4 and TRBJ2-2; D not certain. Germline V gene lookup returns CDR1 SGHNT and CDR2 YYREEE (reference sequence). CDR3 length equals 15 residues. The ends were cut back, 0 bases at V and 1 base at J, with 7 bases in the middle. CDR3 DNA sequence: TGTGCCAGCAGCTTGGGTGGGGAGAACACCGGGGAGCTGTTTTTT. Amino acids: CASSLGGENTGELFF.

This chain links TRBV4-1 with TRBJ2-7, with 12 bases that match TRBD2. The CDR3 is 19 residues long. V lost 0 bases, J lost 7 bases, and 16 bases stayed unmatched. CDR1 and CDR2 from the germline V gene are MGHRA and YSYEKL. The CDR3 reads CASSQDLLAGGHPLREQYF. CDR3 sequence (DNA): TGCGCCAGCAGCCAAGATTTACTAGCGGGGGGTCATCCGCTCAGGGAGCAGTACTTC.

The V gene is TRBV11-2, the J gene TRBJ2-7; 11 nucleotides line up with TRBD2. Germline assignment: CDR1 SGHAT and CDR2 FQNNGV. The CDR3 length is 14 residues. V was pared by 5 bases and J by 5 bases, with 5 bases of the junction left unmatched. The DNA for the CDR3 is TGTGCCAGCAGCCTGCGACTAGCGGGGAACGAGCAGTACTTC. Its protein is CASSLRLAGNEQYF. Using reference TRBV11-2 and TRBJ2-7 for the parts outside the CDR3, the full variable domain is EAGVAQSPRYKIIEKRQSVAFWCNPISGHATLYWYQQILGQGPKLLIQFQNNGVVDDSQLPKDRFSAERLKGVDSTLKIQPAKLEDSAVYLCASSLRLAGNEQYFGPGTRLTVT.

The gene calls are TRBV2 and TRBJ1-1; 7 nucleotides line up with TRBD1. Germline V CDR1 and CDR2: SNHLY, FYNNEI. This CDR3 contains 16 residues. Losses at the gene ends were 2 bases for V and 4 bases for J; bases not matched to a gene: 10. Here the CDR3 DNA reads TGTGCCAGCAGTGAAAGGGCAGGGGGTCTGGTCACTGAAGCTTTCTTT. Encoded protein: CASSERAGGLVTEAFF.

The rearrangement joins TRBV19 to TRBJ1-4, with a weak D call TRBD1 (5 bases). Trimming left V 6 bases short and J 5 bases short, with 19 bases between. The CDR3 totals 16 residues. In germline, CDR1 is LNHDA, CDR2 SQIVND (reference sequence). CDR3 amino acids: CASRDWRGRGNEKLFF. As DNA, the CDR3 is TGTGCCAGTAGGGACTGGAGGGGAAGGGGCAATGAAAAACTGTTTTTT. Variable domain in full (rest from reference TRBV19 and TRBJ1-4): DGGITQSPKYLFRKEGQNVTLSCEQNLNHDAMYWYRQDPGQGLRLIYYSQIVNDFQKGDIAEGYSVSREKKESFPLTVTSAQKNPTAFYLCASRDWRGRGNEKLFFGSGTQLSVL.

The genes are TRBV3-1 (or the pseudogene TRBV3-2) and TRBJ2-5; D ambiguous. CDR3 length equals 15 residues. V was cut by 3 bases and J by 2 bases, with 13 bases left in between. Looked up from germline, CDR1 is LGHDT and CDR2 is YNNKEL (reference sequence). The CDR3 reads CASSQSPGLQETQYF. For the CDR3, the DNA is TGTGCCAGCAGCCAGTCACCCGGGTTGCAAGAGACCCAGTACTTC.

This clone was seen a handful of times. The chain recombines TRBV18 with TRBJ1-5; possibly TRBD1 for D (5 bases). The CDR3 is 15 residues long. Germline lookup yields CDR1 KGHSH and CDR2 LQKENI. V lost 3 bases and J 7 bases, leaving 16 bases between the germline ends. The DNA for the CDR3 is TGTGCCAGCTCACCTTACGGAGACAGTTTGCAGCCCCAGCATTTT. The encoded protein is CASSPYGDSLQPQHF.

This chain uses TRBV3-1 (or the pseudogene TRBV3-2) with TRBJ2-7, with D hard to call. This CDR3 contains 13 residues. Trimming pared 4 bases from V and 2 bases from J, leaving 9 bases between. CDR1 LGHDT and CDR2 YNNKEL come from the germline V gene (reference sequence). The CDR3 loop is CASSPVPAYEQYF. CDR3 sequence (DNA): TGTGCCAGCAGCCCAGTCCCAGCCTACGAGCAGTACTTC.

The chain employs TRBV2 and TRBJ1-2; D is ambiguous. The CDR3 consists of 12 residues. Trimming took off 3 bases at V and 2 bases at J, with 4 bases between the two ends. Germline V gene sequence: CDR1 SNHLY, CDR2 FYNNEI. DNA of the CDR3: TGTGCCAGCAGTGAGCTAAACTATGGCTACACCTTC. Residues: CASSELNYGYTF.

Here the CDR3 DNA reads TGTGCTAGTGGTTTTACCCAGGGGGCGGGTGAAAAACTGTTTTTT. This codes for CASGFTQGAGEKLFF. The rearrangement links TRBV12-5 to TRBJ1-4; 8 nucleotides agree with TRBD1. J lost 7 bases, V lost 3 bases, and 7 bases had no gene match. Germline V gene lookup returns CDR1 LGHNT and CDR2 FRNRAP. This CDR3 is built from 15 residues.

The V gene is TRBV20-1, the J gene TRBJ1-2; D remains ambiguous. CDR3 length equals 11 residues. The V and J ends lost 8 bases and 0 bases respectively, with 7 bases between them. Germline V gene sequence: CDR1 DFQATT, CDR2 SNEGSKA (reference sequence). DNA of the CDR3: TGCAGTCGACCTTCTAACTATGGCTACACCTTC. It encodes CSRPSNYGYTF.

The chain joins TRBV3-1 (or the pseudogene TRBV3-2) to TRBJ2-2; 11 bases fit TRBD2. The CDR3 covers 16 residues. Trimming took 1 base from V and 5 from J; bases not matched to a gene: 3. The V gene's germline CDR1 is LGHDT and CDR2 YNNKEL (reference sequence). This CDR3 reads CASSQGLAGLTGELFF. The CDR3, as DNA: TGTGCCAGCAGCCAAGGACTAGCGGGGCTTACCGGGGAGCTGTTTTTT.

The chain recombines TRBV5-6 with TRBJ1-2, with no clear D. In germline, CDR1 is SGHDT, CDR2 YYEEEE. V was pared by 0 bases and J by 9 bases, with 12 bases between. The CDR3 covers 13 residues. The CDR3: CASSLDRTHSYTF. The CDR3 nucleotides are TGTGCCAGCAGCTTGGACAGAACCCATAGCTACACCTTC.

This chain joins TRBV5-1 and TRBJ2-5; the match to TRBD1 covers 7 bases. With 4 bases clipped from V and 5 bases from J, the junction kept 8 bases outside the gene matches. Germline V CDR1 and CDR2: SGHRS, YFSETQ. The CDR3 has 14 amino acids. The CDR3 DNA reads TGCGCCAGCAGCCCGCGACAGGGCTCGGAGACCCAGTACTTC. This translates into CASSPRQGSETQYF.

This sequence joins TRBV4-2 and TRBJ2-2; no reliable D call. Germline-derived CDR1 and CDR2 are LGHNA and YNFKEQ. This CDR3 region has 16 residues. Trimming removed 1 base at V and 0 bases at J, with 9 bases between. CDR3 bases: TGTGCCAGCAGCCAAGGCCAACACTCGAACACCGGGGAGCTGTTTTTT. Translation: CASSQGQHSNTGELFF.

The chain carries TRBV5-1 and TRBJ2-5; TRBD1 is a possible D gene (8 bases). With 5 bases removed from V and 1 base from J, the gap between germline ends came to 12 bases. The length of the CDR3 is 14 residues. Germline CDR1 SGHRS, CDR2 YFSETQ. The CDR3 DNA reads TGCGCCAGCAGACAGGGGGGGGTCCAAGAGACCCAGTACTTC. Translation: CASRQGGVQETQYF.

CDR3 region: CASSSQGAGANVLTF. The DNA of the CDR3 is TGCGCCAGCAGCTCTCAGGGTGCTGGGGCCAACGTCCTGACTTTC. V gene TRBV5-1 combines with J gene TRBJ2-6; tentative D call: TRBD1 (5 bases). V shed 3 bases and J shed 2 bases, with 9 bases lying between them. Per germline, CDR1 SGHRS and CDR2 YFSETQ. The CDR3 sequence is 15 residues long.

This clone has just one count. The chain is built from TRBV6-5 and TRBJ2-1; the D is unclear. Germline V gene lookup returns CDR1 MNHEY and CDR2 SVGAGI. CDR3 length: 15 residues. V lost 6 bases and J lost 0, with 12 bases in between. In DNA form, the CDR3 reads TGTGCCAGCAGCCAGACTCCTAGCTCCTACAATGAGCAGTTCTTC. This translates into CASSQTPSSYNEQFF.

The CDR3 bases are TGCGCCAGCAGCCGGACAGGGGGGAATGAGCAGTTCTTC. Protein: CASSRTGGNEQFF. The rearrangement uses TRBV5-1 and TRBJ2-1; 10 bases are shared with TRBD1. CDR1 SGHRS and CDR2 YFSETQ come from the germline V gene. CDR3 length: 13 residues. The V gene end was trimmed by 4 bases and the J gene end by 7 bases; junction bases not matched to a gene: 2.

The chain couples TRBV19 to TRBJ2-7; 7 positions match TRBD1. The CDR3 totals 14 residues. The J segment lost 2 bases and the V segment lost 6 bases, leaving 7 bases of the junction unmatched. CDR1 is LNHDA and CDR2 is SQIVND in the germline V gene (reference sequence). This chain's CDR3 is CASSEWDRPYEQYF. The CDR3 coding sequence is TGTGCCAGTAGCGAGTGGGACAGACCCTACGAGCAGTACTTC.

CDR3 nucleotide sequence: TGTGCCAGCAGCTTGGTCGGGGGAGACACCATATATTTT. Translated, it gives CASSLVGGDTIYF. The rearrangement joins TRBV5-6 to TRBJ1-3, with D possibly matching TRBD1 (5 bases). With 0 bases removed from V and 8 bases from J, the gap between germline ends came to 9 bases. The CDR3 extends over 13 amino acids. Germline-derived CDR1 and CDR2 are SGHDT and YYEEEE.